Described below is a single T cell receptor (beta chain) sequence and its context. Its matching antigen is unknown. This table comes from immunoSEQ multiplex PCR, and its TCRdb copy is limited to in-frame clones, with some not included. The top ten clones hold over 0.65% of a sample with 35,000 to 45,000 clones, 94% of them seen once. These data originate in a study of T cell clonotyping in hematopoietic cell transplantation. The study's findings and limits: Pathologically expanded recipient clonotypes increased progressively from day 30 to day 180 as diversity fell. Broader posttransplant TCR repertoire diversity was predicted by graft donor and pretransplant recipient Inverse Simpson Index values.

Input material: peripheral blood mononuclear cells. This TCR was sampled from a woman between 45 and 65 years old in good health. Some clones in this sample may be carry-over from other donors' samples.

CDR3 nucleotides: TGTGCCAGCAGGGATCGAAACATTCAGTACTTC. Encoded protein: CASRDRNIQYF. V usage is TRBV2 and J usage is TRBJ2-4; D gene ambiguous. Per germline, CDR1 SNHLY and CDR2 FYNNEI. V lost 6 bases to trimming and J lost 6 bases, with 6 bases between them. The CDR3 totals 11 residues.